Sequencing of this TCR beta chain was carried out in a study of identical twins. Regarding the study as a whole: Abundant cord blood beta clonotypes carried fewer insertions; memory repertoires showed none. Without tracking the same donors, conclusions rested on cross-sectional statistical analysis.

The ends lost 0 bases at V and 5 bases at J; junction bases unmatched: 6. Germline CDR1 and CDR2: SGHRS and YFSETQ. The CDR3 contains 16 residues. This clonotype was picked up many times. The target antigen is unknown. Healthy Caucasians provided all donations. Carrying unique molecular identifiers, the cDNA also gained a universal primer site through template switching. A single record per CDR3 protein comes from TCRdb applying MiXCR to the 5' RACE reads. The repertoire holds under 350,000 distinct CDR3 sequences, with just under 9.5% as singletons. Separately, the same data were catalogued under a study of yellow fever vaccine responses in identical twins.

This rearrangement joins TRBV5-1 to TRBJ2-3, with 10 bases fitting TRBD2. Sample: CD8+ T cells sorted from blood. The receptor was derived from a woman between 18 and 29 years old in good health. Here the CDR3 DNA reads TGCGCCAGCAGCTTGGAGCTAGCGGGAGCCGGAGATACGCAGTATTTT. This gives the protein CASSLELAGAGDTQYF.